This TCR beta chain comes out of a study of blood T cell repertoires in COVID-19. Profiled with immunoSEQ multiplex PCR; TCRdb holds only in-frame clones, not every one. This sample has roughly 130,000 clones, with about four fifths found just once. CDR3 size: 13 residues. Germline V lookup: CDR1 SGHDN, CDR2 FVKESK. Trimming cost V 5 bases and J 6 bases; bases outside gene matches: 1. The chain has TRBV14 and TRBJ2-2, with 9 bases lining up with TRBD1. The sequencing sample was made of peripheral blood. The receptor was isolated from a woman between 65 and 79 years old with acute or convalescent COVID-19. Here the CDR3 reads CASSRQGAGELFF. CDR3 coding DNA: TGTGCCAGCAGCAGACAGGGGGCCGGGGAGCTGTTTTTT.